This paragraph covers one T cell receptor (beta chain) sequence. These data come from a study of cytomegalovirus exposure and HLA in healthy donors. The PCR had 60 Vbeta and 13 Jbeta primers. Sequencing used immunoSEQ multiplex PCR; TCRdb keeps in-frame clones, though not all of them. The repertoire holds 250,000 to 300,000 clones, with nearly 95% as singletons. The ends lost 2 bases at V and 6 bases at J; junction bases unmatched: 12. The CDR3 consists of 17 residues. CDR1 and CDR2 (germline): MNHNS, SASEGT. Sequenced input: PBMCs. The receptor's source is a girl aged 2 to 10 in good health and CMV-seronegative. This sequence joins TRBV6-1 and TRBJ2-1; 8 positions match TRBD2. In DNA form, the CDR3 reads TGTGCCAGCAGTGAAACTCTCCCCGGAGCGGGAGCCAATGAGCAGTTCTTC. Translated: CASSETLPGAGANEQFF.